The clone carrying this TCR beta chain was counted at least ten times. The antigen is undetermined. These data are taken from a study of CD8+CD57+ T cells in acquired aplastic anemia. At the level of the study: Sorted CD4+ and CD8+ cells gave an average of approximately 3 ug of DNA.

For CDR3 and TCR beta VDJ profiling, genomic DNA was the template used. TCRdb reanalysed the reads using MiXCR and keeps one entry per CDR3 protein. Found here are under 250,000 distinct CDR3 sequences, approximately 65% of them singletons; the top ten hold roughly 64%. This CDR3 spans 14 amino acids. CDR1 is SGHNT, CDR2 YENEEA, per germline. Deletions cut 1 base from V and 3 bases from J, with 7 bases between. Flow cytometry had shown expanded CD8+CD57+ cells in the patients chosen for sequencing. Blood was sampled before the patients had received any therapy. General observations from the study: Both patients and controls carried the same twenty-nine CD8+ CDR3 sequences.

Sequencing used sorted CD4+, CD8+, or CD8+CD57+ T cells (not recorded which) from PBMCs. This TCR came from a human donor with aplastic anemia. V gene TRBV11-3 combines with J gene TRBJ2-1; tentative D call: TRBD2 (6 bases). CDR3 residues: CASSLGGDYNEQFF. As DNA, the CDR3 is TGTGCCAGCAGCTTAGGGGGGGACTACAATGAGCAGTTCTTC.